The clone carrying this T cell receptor (beta chain) was seen a single time. The data originate from a study of shared clonotypes between healthy human individuals. Methods used by the authors: ImmunoSEQ junction-only sequences lacked quality scores, so their filtering differed. Profiling relied on immunoSEQ multiplex PCR, and the TCRdb table lists in-frame clones only, not all of them. The V and J calls and the clone size are those of that table, but D and trimming were determined from the DNA. This sample yields 950,000 to 1,300,000 clones, of which roughly 80% are seen a single time; about 1.5% belongs to the top ten. This TCR came from a man between 18 and 29 years old in good health. Sequencing was carried out using memory CD4+ T cells sorted from blood. Subset indicated: CD45RA-negative fraction.

CDR3 amino acids: CASSLGPDGGENTIYF. DNA of the CDR3: TGTGCCAGCAGCTTAGGTCCAGATGGCGGAGAAAACACCATATATTTT. The chain links TRBV7-8 to TRBJ1-3; unclear D gene. CDR3 length equals 16 residues. V lost 1 base to trimming and J lost 6 bases, with 16 bases between them. Germline-derived CDR1 and CDR2 are SGHVS and FQNEAQ.